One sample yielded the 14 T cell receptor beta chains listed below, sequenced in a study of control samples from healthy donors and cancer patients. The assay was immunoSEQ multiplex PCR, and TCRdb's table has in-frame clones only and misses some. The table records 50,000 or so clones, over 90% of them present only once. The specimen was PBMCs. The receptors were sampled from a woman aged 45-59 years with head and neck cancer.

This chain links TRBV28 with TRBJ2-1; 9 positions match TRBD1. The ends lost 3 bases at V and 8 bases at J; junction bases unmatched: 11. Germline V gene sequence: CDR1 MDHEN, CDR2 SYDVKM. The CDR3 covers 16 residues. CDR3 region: CASSFSRQGGWYEQFF. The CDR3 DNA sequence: TGTGCCAGCAGTTTTTCCCGACAGGGGGGCTGGTATGAGCAGTTCTTC.

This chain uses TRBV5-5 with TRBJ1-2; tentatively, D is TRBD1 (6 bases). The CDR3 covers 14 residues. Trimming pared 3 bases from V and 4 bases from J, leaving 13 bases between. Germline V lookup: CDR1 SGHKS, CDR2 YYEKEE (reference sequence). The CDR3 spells CASSSADRPYGYTF. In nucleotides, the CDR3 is TGTGCCAGCAGCTCGGCGGACAGACCCTATGGCTACACCTTC.

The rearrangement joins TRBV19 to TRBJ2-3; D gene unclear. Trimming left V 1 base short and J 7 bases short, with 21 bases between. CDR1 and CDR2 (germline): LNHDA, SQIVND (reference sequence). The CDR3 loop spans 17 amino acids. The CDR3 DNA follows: TGTGCCAGTAGTATAGTCATGACTGCCCTGGCGACGAATACGCAGTATTTT. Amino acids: CASSIVMTALATNTQYF.

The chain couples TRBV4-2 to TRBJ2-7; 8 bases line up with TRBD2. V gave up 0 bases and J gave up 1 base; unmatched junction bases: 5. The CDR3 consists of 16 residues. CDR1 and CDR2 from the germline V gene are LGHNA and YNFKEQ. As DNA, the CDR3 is TGTGCCAGCAGCCAAGAAGGAGCGGGGGCGTCCTACGAGCAGTACTTC. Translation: CASSQEGAGASYEQYF.

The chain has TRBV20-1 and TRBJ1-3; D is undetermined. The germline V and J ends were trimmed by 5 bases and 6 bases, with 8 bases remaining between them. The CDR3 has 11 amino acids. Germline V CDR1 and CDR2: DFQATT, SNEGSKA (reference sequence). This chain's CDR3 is CSAPLQNTIYF. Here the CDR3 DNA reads TGCAGTGCTCCCCTTCAAAACACCATATATTTT.

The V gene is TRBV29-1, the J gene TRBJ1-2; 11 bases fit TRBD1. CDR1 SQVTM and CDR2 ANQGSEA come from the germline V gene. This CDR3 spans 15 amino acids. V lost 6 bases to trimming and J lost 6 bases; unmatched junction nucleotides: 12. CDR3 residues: CSVRRPGQGGDGYTF. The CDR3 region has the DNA TGCAGCGTAAGACGTCCGGGACAGGGGGGCGATGGCTACACCTTC.

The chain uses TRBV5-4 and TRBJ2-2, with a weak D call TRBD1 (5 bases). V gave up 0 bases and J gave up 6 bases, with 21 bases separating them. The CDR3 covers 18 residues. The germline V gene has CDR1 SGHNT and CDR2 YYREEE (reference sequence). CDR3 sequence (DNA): TGTGCCAGCAGCTTGGGCTCAGGGCAGAGCCTTGGACCCGGGGAGCTGTTTTTT. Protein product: CASSLGSGQSLGPGELFF. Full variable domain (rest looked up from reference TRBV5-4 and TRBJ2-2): ETGVTQSPTHLIKTRGQQVTLRCSSQSGHNTVSWYQQALGQGPQFIFQYYREEENGRGNFPPRFSGLQFPNYSSELNVNALELDDSALYLCASSLGSGQSLGPGELFFGEGSRLTVL.

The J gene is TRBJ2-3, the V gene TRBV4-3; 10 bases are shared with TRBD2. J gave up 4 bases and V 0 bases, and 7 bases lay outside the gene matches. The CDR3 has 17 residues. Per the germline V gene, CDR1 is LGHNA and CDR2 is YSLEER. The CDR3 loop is CASSQDARSGRADTQYF. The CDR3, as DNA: TGCGCCAGCAGCCAAGACGCCCGGAGCGGGAGGGCAGATACGCAGTATTTT.

The CDR3 DNA follows: TGTGCCAGCAGTGACAAGGGGCCTTACAATGAGCAGTTCTTC. Translated, it gives CASSDKGPYNEQFF. The rearrangement links TRBV6-4 to TRBJ2-1; TRBD1 might be the D (5 bases). This CDR3 has 14 amino acids. V lost 2 bases and J lost 4, with 9 bases in between. Germline values: CDR1 MRHNA, CDR2 SNTAGT.

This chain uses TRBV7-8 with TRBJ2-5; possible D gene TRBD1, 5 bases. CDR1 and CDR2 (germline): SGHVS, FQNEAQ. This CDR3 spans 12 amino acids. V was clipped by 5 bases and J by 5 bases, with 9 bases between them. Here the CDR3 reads CASSPGWETQYF. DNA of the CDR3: TGTGCCAGCAGCCCAGGGTGGGAGACCCAGTACTTC.

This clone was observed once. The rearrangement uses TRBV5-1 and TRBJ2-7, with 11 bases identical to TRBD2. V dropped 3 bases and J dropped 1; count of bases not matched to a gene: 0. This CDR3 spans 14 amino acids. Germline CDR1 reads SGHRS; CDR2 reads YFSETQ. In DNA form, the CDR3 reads TGCGCCAGCAGCTGGACTAGCGGGTCCTACGAGCAGTACTTC. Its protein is CASSWTSGSYEQYF.

CDR3 sequence: CASTLGGVNYEQYF. The CDR3 DNA follows: TGTGCCAGCACCCTCGGGGGAGTCAACTACGAGCAGTACTTC. This chain joins TRBV7-2 and TRBJ2-7, with D possibly TRBD2 on 6 matching bases. The ends were cut back, 7 bases at V and 3 bases at J, with 16 bases in the middle. Looked up from germline, CDR1 is SGHTA and CDR2 is FQGNSA. This CDR3 spans 14 amino acids.

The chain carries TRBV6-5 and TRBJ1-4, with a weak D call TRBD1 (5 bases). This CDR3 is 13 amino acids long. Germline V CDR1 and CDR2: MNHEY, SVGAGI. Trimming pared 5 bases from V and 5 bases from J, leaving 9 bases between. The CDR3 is CASSRDGNEKLFF. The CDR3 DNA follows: TGTGCCAGCAGTCGGGACGGGAATGAAAAACTGTTTTTT.

Here the CDR3 reads CASSSGQGPSEQYF. As DNA, the CDR3 is TGTGCCAGCAGTTCCGGACAGGGGCCCTCGGAGCAGTACTTC. The V call is TRBV28, the J call TRBJ2-7; TRBD1 matches at 9 bases. This CDR3 comprises 14 residues. With 4 bases clipped from V and 7 bases from J, the junction kept 8 bases outside the gene matches. Per germline, CDR1 MDHEN and CDR2 SYDVKM.